This is a list of T cell receptor beta chains from one sample in a study of regulatory T cells in long-lasting Graves disease. TCRdb reanalysed the multiplex PCR reads using MiXCR and keeps one entry per CDR3 protein. Of 400,000 to 550,000 distinct CDR3 sequences in the sample, under 15% were seen once. These data were also reused for a study on T cells in Graves' hyperthyroidism and ophthalmopathy.

The sequenced sample was peripheral blood mononuclear cells (PBMCs), obtained at new diagnosis, from a patient treated with antithyroid drugs. All receptors come from a woman in her 30s with Graves disease. Each CDR3 is given with its conserved first and last residue.

J gene	V gene	CDR3 protein
TRBJ2-5	TRBV5-4	CASSGGLGRETQYF
TRBJ2-4	TRBV3-1	CASSQVAWVDKNIQYF
TRBJ2-6	TRBV30	CAWSPHINVPGANVLTF
TRBJ2-3	TRBV5-4	CASRAGGVHPADTQYF
TRBJ2-5	TRBV7-9	CASSHLSAGALETQYF
TRBJ2-7	TRBV28	CASSLTGLPYEQYF
TRBJ1-4	TRBV20-1	CSARDDRRGVRTNEKLFF
TRBJ2-5	TRBV2	CASNLFNQETQYF
TRBJ1-5	TRBV12-3/TRBV12-4	CASSLGYRVRHQPQHF
TRBJ2-1	TRBV18	CASSPPTSGTNEQFF
TRBJ2-5	TRBV6-1	CASKGTQQETQYF
TRBJ1-4	TRBV12-3/TRBV12-4	CASSPGQSNEKLFF
TRBJ2-7	TRBV2	CASSGDGEQYF
TRBJ1-1	TRBV30	CAYRENTEAFF
TRBJ2-3	TRBV6-2/TRBV6-3	CASSERPTRQPGTQYF
TRBJ1-5	TRBV7-2	CASSLERQGGQPQHF
TRBJ2-7	TRBV7-8	CASSGGASGVPYEQYF
TRBJ1-2	TRBV12-3/TRBV12-4	CASSRDRVDYGYTF
TRBJ2-1	TRBV7-3	CASSLRGLAGYQAEQFF
TRBJ2-5	TRBV27	CASSFVVGETQYF
TRBJ1-1	TRBV20-1	CSAPPLGRGANTEAFF
TRBJ1-5	TRBV20-1	CSANREINQPQHF
TRBJ1-1	TRBV30	CAEGLGTEAFF
TRBJ2-5	TRBV6-5	CASSYTTRVREVETQYF
TRBJ1-5	TRBV7-2	CASSLRKPGQGGWGNQPQHF
TRBJ1-4	TRBV20-1	CSAKPAIDRGRGKLFF
TRBJ1-1	TRBV4-2	CASSQAITGTPEAFF
TRBJ2-1	TRBV7-9	CASSLRAGGPRNNEQFF
TRBJ2-2	TRBV24-1	CATSDERKMAGELFF
TRBJ1-1	TRBV5-1	CASSLRANTEAFF
TRBJ2-7	TRBV6-5	CASSYPRDWGYEQYF
TRBJ2-5	TRBV5-1	CASSLRTSGSGEETQYF
TRBJ2-5	TRBV3-1	CASSQDSTYETQYF
TRBJ1-4	TRBV13	CASSARGGPSEKLFF
TRBJ2-7	TRBV28	CASSFRGGRADSEQYF
TRBJ1-4	TRBV2	CASKVEEKLFF
TRBJ2-1	TRBV5-1	CASSLPLVRARDRGGVNEQFF
TRBJ1-5	TRBV6-1	CASSPQGLSQPQHF
TRBJ2-7	TRBV6-2/TRBV6-3	CASSYSKLRYEQYF
TRBJ1-2	TRBV10-3	CAISEGGQNYGYTF
TRBJ2-3	TRBV7-9	CASSSTTINRGGTQYF
TRBJ1-2	TRBV28	CASSLDFSYGYTF